The 14 T cell receptor beta chains reported below all come from one sample, sequenced in a study of cytomegalovirus exposure and HLA in healthy donors. The repertoire was sequenced with immunoSEQ multiplex PCR; TCRdb's copy has only in-frame clones and lacks some. The data show some 98,000 clones, around nine tenths seen once. Sequenced sample: PBMCs. These receptors all stem from a woman aged 25-40 years in good health and CMV-seronegative.

This clone was observed a single time. The gene calls are TRBV18 and TRBJ2-1, with D possibly being TRBD1 (9 bases). The length of the CDR3 is 24 residues. CDR1 is KGHSH and CDR2 is LQKENI in the germline V gene. The V gene lost 0 bases and the J gene lost 3 bases, with 36 bases spanning the gap. The CDR3 sequence: CASSPPNRGRGVSSGGRIYNEQFF. CDR3 nucleotide sequence: TGTGCCAGCTCACCACCGAACAGGGGGCGAGGGGTGTCGAGCGGGGGCCGTATCTACAATGAGCAGTTCTTC.

This clone has only one observation. The chain uses TRBV29-1 and TRBJ2-7; possible D gene TRBD2, 5 bases. The CDR3 is 14 amino acids. The germline V gene encodes CDR1 SQVTM and CDR2 ANQGSEA. Trimming left V 2 bases short and J 4 bases short, with 15 bases between. The CDR3 sequence: CSVEIGSGLYEQYF. As DNA, the CDR3 is TGCAGCGTTGAAATTGGGTCCGGACTTTACGAGCAGTACTTC.

The chain carries TRBV28 and TRBJ1-5; unclear D gene. Germline assignment: CDR1 MDHEN and CDR2 SYDVKM. The CDR3 spans 14 residues. Trimming removed 6 bases from V and 7 bases from J, with 16 bases in between. The CDR3 spells CASSPGINHQPQHF. In DNA, the CDR3 is TGTGCCAGCAGCCCCGGGATAAACCACCAGCCCCAGCATTTT.

This clone has just one count. The chain carries TRBV19 and TRBJ1-4; TRBD1 is a possible D gene (6 bases). The V end was cut by 5 bases, the J end by 3 bases, with 16 bases between. CDR3 length: 16 amino acids. Germline CDR1 and CDR2: LNHDA and SQIVND (reference sequence). CDR3 DNA sequence: TGTGCCAGTAGTCCCGGACAGCTTTGGGCTAATGAAAAACTGTTTTTT. Translating gives CASSPGQLWANEKLFF.

V is TRBV11-2 and J is TRBJ1-2; perhaps TRBD1 as D (5 bases). The germline CDR1 and CDR2 sequences are SGHAT and FQNNGV. Trimming removed 5 bases at V and 2 bases at J, with 15 bases between. CDR3 length: 15 residues. This CDR3 is CASSPTRGGNYGYTF. CDR3 nucleotide sequence: TGTGCCAGCAGCCCCACCCGGGGGGGGAACTATGGCTACACCTTC.

The chain recombines TRBV19 with TRBJ2-3, with D perhaps TRBD2 (6 bases). The CDR3 sequence is 15 residues long. Germline assignment: CDR1 LNHDA and CDR2 SQIVND (reference sequence). The V and J ends lost 3 bases and 0 bases respectively, with 10 bases between them. In nucleotides, the CDR3 is TGTGCCAGTAGTATCTCTAGCGTGAGCACAGATACGCAGTATTTT. Encoded protein: CASSISSVSTDTQYF.

The V gene is TRBV27, the J gene TRBJ2-1, with 7 bases lining up with TRBD2. Germline assignment: CDR1 MNHEY and CDR2 SMNVEV (reference sequence). The V gene end was trimmed by 9 bases and the J gene end by 0 bases; junction bases not matched to a gene: 8. The CDR3 runs to 15 residues. CDR3 bases: TGTGCCAGTCGACTAGCCATGAGCTCCTACAATGAGCAGTTCTTC. Protein: CASRLAMSSYNEQFF.

The chain couples TRBV7-2 to TRBJ2-1, with a tentative D call TRBD2 (5 bases). Trimming took off 0 bases at V and 10 bases at J, with 13 bases between the two ends. Germline V gives CDR1 SGHTA, CDR2 FQGNSA. CDR3 length equals 14 residues. This CDR3 is CASSLAGLASEQFF. Here the CDR3 DNA reads TGTGCCAGCAGCTTAGCGGGTTTAGCGTCCGAGCAGTTCTTC.

Here the CDR3 reads CASSIRVGNQPQHF. DNA for the CDR3: TGCGCCAGCAGTATCCGGGTGGGCAATCAGCCCCAGCATTTT. The rearrangement uses TRBV5-1 and TRBJ1-5; no reliable D call. The CDR3 is 14 amino acids. V lost 5 bases and J 2 bases, leaving 11 bases between the germline ends. In germline, CDR1 is SGHRS, CDR2 YFSETQ. Together with reference TRBV5-1 and TRBJ1-5, the CDR3 gives the full variable domain: KAGVTQTPRYLIKTRGQQVTLSCSPISGHRSVSWYQQTPGQGLQFLFEYFSETQRNKGNFPGRFSGRQFSNSRSEMNVSTLELGDSALYLCASSIRVGNQPQHFGDGTRLSIL.

The chain combines TRBV4-3 with TRBJ2-3; TRBD1 matches at 9 bases. In germline, CDR1 is LGHNA, CDR2 YSLEER. V lost 4 bases and J lost 1; bases outside the gene matches: 3. The CDR3 loop spans 15 amino acids. The CDR3 DNA sequence: TGCGCCAGCAGCCCCCGGACAGGGGGCACAGATACGCAGTATTTT. As protein: CASSPRTGGTDTQYF.

The V and J genes are TRBV19 and TRBJ2-7, with D maybe TRBD2 (6 bases). V was clipped by 3 bases and J by 1 base, with 10 bases between them. CDR1 LNHDA and CDR2 SQIVND come from the germline V gene (reference sequence). This CDR3 contains 14 residues. CDR3 bases: TGTGCCAGTAGTATGGTCGGGACTTCCTACGAGCAGTACTTC. Translating gives CASSMVGTSYEQYF.

The gene calls are TRBV9 and TRBJ1-2; 7 bases fit TRBD1. In germline, CDR1 is SGDLS, CDR2 YYNGEE. The CDR3 has 12 residues. Trimming took 3 bases from V and 7 from J; bases not matched to a gene: 3. CDR3 DNA: TGTGCCAGCAGCGCTACAGGGGTTGGCTACACCTTC. It encodes CASSATGVGYTF.

This chain uses TRBV7-9 with TRBJ2-5, with TRBD1 as a possible D gene (5 bases). The CDR3 is 15 amino acids. The V gene lost 1 base and the J gene lost 1 base, with 10 bases spanning the gap. CDR1 is SEHNR, CDR2 FQNEAQ, per germline (reference sequence). The chain's CDR3 is CASSLGGAGQETQYF. DNA for the CDR3: TGTGCCAGCAGCTTAGGTGGGGCAGGCCAAGAGACCCAGTACTTC. Using reference TRBV7-9 and TRBJ2-5 for the parts outside the CDR3, the full variable domain is DTGVSQNPRHKITKRGQNVTFRCDPISEHNRLYWYRQTLGQGPEFLTYFQNEAQLEKSRLLSDRFSAERPKGSFSTLEIQRTEQGDSAMYLCASSLGGAGQETQYFGPGTRLLVL.

The V and J genes are TRBV4-2 and TRBJ1-1; D gene uncertain. The CDR3 has 15 amino acids. Trimming removed 0 bases from V and 3 bases from J, with 11 bases in between. Germline CDR1 reads LGHNA; CDR2 reads YNFKEQ. CDR3 amino acids: CASSQEIGGHTEAFF. The CDR3 DNA reads as TGTGCCAGCAGCCAAGAAATAGGCGGCCACACTGAAGCTTTCTTT.